The entry below describes one T cell receptor beta chain. The QIAseq Immune Repertoire TCR panel built the libraries from roughly 16 ng of total RNA. MiXCR, run by TCRdb on the reads, gives a single entry per CDR3 protein. The sample lists some 400 distinct CDR3 sequences, around 12% occurring once. Four subsets defined by PD-1 and/or TIGIT were sorted from live CD3+CD8+TCRalphabeta+ cells. The data stem from a study of circulating CD8 cells and anti-PD-1 response in melanoma. The CDR3 runs to 19 residues. Looked up from germline, CDR1 is SNHLY and CDR2 is FYNNEI. V trimming: 6 bases; J trimming: 2 bases; junction bases outside the gene matches: 18.

The material sequenced was CD8+ T cells from PBMCs, taken at baseline or after one month of anti-PD-1 therapy (not recorded which). This clonotype was sampled from a human donor with melanoma. This sequence joins TRBV2 and TRBJ2-3; 9 bases are shared with TRBD2. In DNA form, the CDR3 reads TGTGCCAGCAGCGATCTAGAGACTAGCGGTGGAGGTCACACAGATACGCAGTATTTT. It specifies CASSDLETSGGGHTDTQYF.